These 4 T cell receptor beta chains share one sample of origin, sequenced in a study of response to subunit inactivated influenza vaccine. MiXCR, applied by TCRdb to the RT-PCR reads, yields one record per CDR3 protein. The table has about 500,000 distinct CDR3 sequences, 15% to 20% seen once. The source material was CD4+ T cells sorted from PBMCs, sampled approximately 25 months after vaccination. The receptor set was obtained from a man in his fifties or sixties who received an inactivated influenza vaccine.

The chain carries TRBV20-1 and TRBJ2-3; D is ambiguous. The CDR3 is 12 residues long. The V end lost 4 bases, the J end lost 4 bases, and 9 bases lay between the germline ends. Germline V gene data show CDR1 as DFQATT and CDR2 as SNEGSKA (reference sequence). CDR3 in amino acids: CSANAGADTQYF. DNA of the CDR3: TGCAGTGCTAACGCCGGAGCAGATACGCAGTATTTT.

V gene TRBV9 combines with J gene TRBJ2-3, with D maybe TRBD2 (5 bases). The V gene lost 4 bases and the J gene lost 0 bases, with 12 bases spanning the gap. Looked up from germline, CDR1 is SGDLS and CDR2 is YYNGEE. This CDR3 has 15 amino acids. CDR3 nucleotide sequence: TGTGCCAGCAGCTCCTTGGGCGGGAGCACAGATACGCAGTATTTT. This sequence encodes CASSSLGGSTDTQYF.

This clonotype was seen a few times. The chain is built from TRBV7-9 and TRBJ2-2, with TRBD1 matching 7 bases. Trimming removed 3 bases from V and 6 bases from J; junction bases left unmatched: 4. This CDR3 contains 14 residues. CDR1 and CDR2 from the germline V gene are SEHNR and FQNEAQ (reference sequence). CDR3 protein: CASSFNTGAGELFF. The CDR3 DNA reads as TGTGCCAGCAGCTTCAATACAGGGGCCGGGGAGCTGTTTTTT.

The V and J genes are TRBV12-3 or TRBV12-4 and TRBJ1-1; D is unclear. CDR3 length: 12 amino acids. Trimming left V 7 bases short and J 3 bases short, with 9 bases between. DNA of the CDR3: TGTGCCAGCACCCAATTAGACACTGAAGCTTTCTTT. This sequence encodes CASTQLDTEAFF.